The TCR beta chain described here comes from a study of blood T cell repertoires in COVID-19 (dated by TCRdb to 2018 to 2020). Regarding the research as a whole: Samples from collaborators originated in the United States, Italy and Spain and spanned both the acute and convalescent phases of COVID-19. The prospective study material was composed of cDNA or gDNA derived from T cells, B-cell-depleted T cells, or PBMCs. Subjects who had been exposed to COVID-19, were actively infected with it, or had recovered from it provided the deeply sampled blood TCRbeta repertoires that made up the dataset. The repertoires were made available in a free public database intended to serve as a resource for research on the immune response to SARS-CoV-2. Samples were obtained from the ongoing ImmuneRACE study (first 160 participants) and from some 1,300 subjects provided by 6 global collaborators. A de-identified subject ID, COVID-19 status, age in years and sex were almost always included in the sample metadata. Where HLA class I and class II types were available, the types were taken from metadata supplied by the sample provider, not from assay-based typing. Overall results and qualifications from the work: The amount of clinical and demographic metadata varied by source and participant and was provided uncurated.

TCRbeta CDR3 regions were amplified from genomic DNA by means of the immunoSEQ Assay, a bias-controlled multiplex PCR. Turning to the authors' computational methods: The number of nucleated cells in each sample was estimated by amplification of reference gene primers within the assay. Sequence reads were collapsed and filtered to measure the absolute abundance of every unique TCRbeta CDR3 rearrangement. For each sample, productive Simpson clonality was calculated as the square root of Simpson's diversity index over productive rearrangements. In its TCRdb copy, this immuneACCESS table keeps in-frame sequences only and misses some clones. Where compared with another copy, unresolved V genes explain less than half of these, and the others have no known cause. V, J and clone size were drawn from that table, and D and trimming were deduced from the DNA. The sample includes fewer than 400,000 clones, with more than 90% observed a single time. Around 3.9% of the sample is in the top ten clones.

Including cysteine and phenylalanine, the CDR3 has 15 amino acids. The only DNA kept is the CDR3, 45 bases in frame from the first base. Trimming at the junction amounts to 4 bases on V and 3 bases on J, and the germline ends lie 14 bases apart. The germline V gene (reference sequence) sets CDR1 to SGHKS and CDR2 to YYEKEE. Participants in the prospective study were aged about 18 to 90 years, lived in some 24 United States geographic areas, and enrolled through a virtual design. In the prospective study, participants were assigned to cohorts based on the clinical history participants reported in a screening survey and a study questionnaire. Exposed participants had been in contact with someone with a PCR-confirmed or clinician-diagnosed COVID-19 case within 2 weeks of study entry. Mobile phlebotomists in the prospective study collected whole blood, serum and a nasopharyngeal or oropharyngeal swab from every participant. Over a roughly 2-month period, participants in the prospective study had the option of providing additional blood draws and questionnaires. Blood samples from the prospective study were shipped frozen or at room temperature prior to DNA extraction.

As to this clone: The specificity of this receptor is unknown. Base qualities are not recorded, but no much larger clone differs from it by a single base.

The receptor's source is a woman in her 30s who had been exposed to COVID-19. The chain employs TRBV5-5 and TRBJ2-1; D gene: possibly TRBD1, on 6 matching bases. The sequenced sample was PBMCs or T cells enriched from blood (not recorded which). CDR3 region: CASSALTGNYNEQFF. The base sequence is TGTGCCAGCAGCGCGCTTACAGGGAACTACAATGAGCAGTTCTTC. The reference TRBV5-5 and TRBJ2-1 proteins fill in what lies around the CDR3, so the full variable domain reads DAGVTQSPTHLIKTRGQQVTLRCSPISGHKSVSWYQQVLGQGPQFIFQYYEKEERGRGNFPDRFSARQFPNYSSELNVNALLLGDSALYLCASSALTGNYNEQFFGPGTRLTVL.